This T cell receptor beta chain was documented in a study of cytomegalovirus exposure and HLA in healthy donors. Study overall: Among the approximately 430 donors who were genotyped, 70% to 90% fell in the genetic ancestry cluster that is associated with self-reported Caucasian donors.

In the case of this clone: Antigen specificity is unknown.

The PCR was carried out with 60 Vbeta primers and 13 Jbeta primers. This table comes from immunoSEQ multiplex PCR, and its TCRdb copy is limited to in-frame clones, with some not included. In the table there are nearly 110,000 clones, roughly 82% of which are singletons. This CDR3 comprises 15 residues. Germline CDR1 reads GTSNPN; CDR2 reads SVGIG (reference sequence). Trimming left V 0 bases short and J 4 bases short, with 14 bases between. Study results and caveats: Some TCR beta chains (roughly 160 of them) were listed as cytomegalovirus-associated. The classifier was said to identify cytomegalovirus status with high specificity and sensitivity.

Sequenced material: PBMCs. The sequence came from a male donor in good health and CMV-seropositive. The chain recombines TRBV30 with TRBJ2-3, with D perhaps matching TRBD2 (6 bases). CDR3 amino acids: CAWSVPGRGPDTQYF. The CDR3, as DNA: TGTGCCTGGAGTGTACCCGGGAGAGGGCCAGATACGCAGTATTTT.